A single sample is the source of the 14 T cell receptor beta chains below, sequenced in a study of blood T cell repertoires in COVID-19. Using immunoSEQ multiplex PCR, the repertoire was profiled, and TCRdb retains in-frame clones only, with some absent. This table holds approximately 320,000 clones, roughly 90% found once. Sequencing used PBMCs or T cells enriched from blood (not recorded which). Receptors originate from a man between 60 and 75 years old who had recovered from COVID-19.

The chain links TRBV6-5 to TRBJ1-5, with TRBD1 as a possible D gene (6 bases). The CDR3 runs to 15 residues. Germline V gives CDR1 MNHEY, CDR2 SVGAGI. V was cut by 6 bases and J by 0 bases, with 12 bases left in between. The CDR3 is CASRTGIYSNQPQHF. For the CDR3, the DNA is TGTGCCAGCAGAACAGGGATATATAGCAATCAGCCCCAGCATTTT.

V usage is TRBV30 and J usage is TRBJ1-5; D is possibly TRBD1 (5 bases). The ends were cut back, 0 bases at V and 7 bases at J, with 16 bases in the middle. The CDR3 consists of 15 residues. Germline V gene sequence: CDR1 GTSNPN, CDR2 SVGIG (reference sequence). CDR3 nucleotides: TGTGCCTGGAGTGTAGGGGCCTCGGTGGGGCAGCCCCAGCATTTT. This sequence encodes CAWSVGASVGQPQHF.

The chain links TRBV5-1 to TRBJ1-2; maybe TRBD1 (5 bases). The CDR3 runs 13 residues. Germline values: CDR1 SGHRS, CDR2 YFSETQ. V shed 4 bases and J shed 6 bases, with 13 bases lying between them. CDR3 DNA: TGCGCCAGCAGCCCAAGGGGATCCGATGGCTACACCTTC. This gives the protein CASSPRGSDGYTF.

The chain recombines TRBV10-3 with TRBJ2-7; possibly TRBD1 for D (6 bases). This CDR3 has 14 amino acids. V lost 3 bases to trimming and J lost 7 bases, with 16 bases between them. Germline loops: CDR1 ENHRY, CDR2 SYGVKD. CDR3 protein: CAISDSQGSREQYF. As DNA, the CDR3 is TGTGCCATCAGTGACTCACAGGGTTCTAGGGAGCAGTACTTC.

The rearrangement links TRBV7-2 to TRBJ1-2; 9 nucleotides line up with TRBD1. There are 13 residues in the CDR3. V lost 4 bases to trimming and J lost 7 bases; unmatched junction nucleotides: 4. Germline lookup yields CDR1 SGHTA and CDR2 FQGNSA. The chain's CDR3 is CASSWGQGRGYTF. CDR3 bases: TGTGCCAGCAGCTGGGGACAGGGTCGTGGCTACACCTTC.

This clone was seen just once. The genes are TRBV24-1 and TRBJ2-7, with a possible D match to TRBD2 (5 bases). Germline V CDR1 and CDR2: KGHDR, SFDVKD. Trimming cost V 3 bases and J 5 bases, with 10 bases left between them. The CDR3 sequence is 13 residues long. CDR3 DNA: TGTGCCACCAGTGATCGGCCCGGGGACGAGCAGTACTTC. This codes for CATSDRPGDEQYF.

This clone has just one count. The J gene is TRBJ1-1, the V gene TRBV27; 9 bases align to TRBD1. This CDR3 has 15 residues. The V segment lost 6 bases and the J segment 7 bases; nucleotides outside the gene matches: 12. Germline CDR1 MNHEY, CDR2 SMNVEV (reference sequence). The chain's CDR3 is CASRRPRDRANEAFF. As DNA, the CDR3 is TGTGCCAGCAGACGCCCCCGGGACAGGGCAAATGAAGCTTTCTTT.

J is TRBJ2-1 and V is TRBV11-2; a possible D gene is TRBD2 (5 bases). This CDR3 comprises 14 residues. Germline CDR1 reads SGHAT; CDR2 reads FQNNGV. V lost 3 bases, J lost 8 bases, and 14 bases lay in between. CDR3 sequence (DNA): TGTGCCAGCAGCTTTACTAGATTCGGGCATGAGCAGTTCTTC. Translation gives CASSFTRFGHEQFF. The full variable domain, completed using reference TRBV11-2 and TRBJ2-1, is EAGVAQSPRYKIIEKRQSVAFWCNPISGHATLYWYQQILGQGPKLLIQFQNNGVVDDSQLPKDRFSAERLKGVDSTLKIQPAKLEDSAVYLCASSFTRFGHEQFFGPGTRLTVL.

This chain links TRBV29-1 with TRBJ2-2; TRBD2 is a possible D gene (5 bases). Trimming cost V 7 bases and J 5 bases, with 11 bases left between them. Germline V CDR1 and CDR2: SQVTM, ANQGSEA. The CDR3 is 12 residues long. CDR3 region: CSAGRGTGELFF. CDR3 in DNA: TGCAGCGCGGGCCGGGGAACCGGGGAGCTGTTTTTT.

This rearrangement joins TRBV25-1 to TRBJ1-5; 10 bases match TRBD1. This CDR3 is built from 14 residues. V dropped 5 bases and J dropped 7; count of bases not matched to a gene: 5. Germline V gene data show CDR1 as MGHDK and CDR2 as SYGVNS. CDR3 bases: TGTGCCAGCAGTCCGGGACAGGGGAACCAGCCCCAGCATTTT. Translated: CASSPGQGNQPQHF.

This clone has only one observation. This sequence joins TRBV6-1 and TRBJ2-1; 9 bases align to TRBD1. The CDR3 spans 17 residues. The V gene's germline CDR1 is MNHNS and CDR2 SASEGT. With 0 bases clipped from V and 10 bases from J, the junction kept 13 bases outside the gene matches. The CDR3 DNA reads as TGTGCCAGCAGTGAAGCGCCCCCGGAACAGGGGGCCTACGAGCAGTTCTTC. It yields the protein CASSEAPPEQGAYEQFF.

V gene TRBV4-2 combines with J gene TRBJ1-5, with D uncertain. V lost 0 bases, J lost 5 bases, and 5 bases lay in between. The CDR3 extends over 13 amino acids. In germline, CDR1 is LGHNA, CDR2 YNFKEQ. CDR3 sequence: CASSQERDQPQHF. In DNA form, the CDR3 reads TGTGCCAGCAGCCAAGAGCGGGATCAGCCCCAGCATTTT.

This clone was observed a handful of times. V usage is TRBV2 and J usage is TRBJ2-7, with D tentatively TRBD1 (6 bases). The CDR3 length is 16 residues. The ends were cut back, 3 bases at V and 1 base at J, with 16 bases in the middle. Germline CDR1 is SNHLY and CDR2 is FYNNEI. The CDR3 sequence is CASSDRGTRSSYEQYF. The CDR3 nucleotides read TGTGCCAGCAGTGACAGGGGAACCCGCTCTTCCTACGAGCAGTACTTC.

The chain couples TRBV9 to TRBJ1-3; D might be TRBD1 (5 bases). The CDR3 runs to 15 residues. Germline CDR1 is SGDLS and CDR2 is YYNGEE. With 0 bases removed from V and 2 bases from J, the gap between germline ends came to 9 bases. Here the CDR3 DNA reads TGTGCCAGCAGCGTAGAGATAGGGGCTGGAAACACCATATATTTT. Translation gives CASSVEIGAGNTIYF.